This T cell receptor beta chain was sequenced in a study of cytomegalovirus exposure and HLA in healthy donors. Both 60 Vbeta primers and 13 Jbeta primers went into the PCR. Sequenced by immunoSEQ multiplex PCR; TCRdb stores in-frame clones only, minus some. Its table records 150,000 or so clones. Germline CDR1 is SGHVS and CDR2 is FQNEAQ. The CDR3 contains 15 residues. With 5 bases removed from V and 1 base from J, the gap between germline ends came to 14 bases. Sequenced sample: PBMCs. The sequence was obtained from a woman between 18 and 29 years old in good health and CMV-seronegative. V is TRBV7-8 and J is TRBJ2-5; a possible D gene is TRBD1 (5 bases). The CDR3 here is CASSEDQGLQETQYF. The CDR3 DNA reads TGTGCCAGCAGCGAAGACCAGGGCCTCCAAGAGACCCAGTACTTC.